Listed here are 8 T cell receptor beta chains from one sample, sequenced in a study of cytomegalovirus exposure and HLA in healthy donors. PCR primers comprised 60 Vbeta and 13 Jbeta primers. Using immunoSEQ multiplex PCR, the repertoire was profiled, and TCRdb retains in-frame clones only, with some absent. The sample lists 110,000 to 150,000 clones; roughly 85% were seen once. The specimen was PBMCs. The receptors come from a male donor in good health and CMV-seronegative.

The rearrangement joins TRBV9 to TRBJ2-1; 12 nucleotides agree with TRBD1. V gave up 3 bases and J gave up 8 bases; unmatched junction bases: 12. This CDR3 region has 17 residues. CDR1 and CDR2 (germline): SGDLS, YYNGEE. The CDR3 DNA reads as TGTGCCAGCAGCGGACCCTACTCGGGACAGGGGGCCCATGAGCAGTTCTTC. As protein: CASSGPYSGQGAHEQFF.

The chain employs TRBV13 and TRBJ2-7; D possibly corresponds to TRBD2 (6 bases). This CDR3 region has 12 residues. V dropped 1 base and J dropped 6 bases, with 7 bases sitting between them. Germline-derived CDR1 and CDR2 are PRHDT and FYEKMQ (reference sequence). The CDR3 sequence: CASSLERAEQYF. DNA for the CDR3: TGTGCCAGCAGCTTAGAGCGGGCCGAGCAGTACTTC.

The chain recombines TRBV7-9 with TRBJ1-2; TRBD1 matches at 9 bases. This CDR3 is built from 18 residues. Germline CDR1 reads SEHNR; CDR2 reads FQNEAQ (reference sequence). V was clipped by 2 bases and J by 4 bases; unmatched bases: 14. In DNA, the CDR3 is TGTGCCAGCAGCTTAAGGCCAAGGGGACAGGGCCGTGCCTATGGCTACACCTTC. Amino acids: CASSLRPRGQGRAYGYTF.

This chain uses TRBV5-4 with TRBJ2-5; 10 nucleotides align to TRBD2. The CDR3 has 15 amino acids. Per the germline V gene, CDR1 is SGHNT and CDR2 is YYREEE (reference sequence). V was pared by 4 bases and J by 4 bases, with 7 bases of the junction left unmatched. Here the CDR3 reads CASSPSGGAAETQYF. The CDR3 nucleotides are TGTGCCAGCAGCCCCAGCGGGGGGGCCGCAGAGACCCAGTACTTC. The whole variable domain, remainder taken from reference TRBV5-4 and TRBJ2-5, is ETGVTQSPTHLIKTRGQQVTLRCSSQSGHNTVSWYQQALGQGPQFIFQYYREEENGRGNFPPRFSGLQFPNYSSELNVNALELDDSALYLCASSPSGGAAETQYFGPGTRLLVL.

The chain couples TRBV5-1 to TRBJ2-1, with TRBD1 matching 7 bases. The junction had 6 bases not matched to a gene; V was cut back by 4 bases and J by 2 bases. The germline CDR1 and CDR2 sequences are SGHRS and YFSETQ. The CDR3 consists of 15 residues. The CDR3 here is CASSRGQQTYNEQFF. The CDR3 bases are TGCGCCAGCAGCCGGGGACAGCAAACCTACAATGAGCAGTTCTTC. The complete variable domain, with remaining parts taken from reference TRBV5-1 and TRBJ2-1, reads KAGVTQTPRYLIKTRGQQVTLSCSPISGHRSVSWYQQTPGQGLQFLFEYFSETQRNKGNFPGRFSGRQFSNSRSEMNVSTLELGDSALYLCASSRGQQTYNEQFFGPGTRLTVL.

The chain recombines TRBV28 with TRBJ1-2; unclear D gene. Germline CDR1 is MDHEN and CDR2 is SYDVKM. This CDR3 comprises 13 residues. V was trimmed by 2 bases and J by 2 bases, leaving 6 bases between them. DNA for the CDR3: TGTGCCAGCAGTTTACGGGGAAACTATGGCTACACCTTC. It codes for CASSLRGNYGYTF.

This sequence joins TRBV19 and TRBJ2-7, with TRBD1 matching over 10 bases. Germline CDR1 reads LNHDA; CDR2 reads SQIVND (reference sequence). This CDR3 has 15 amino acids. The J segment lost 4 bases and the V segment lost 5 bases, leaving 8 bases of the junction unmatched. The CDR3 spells CASSPWGQGTYEQYF. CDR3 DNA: TGTGCCAGTAGTCCTTGGGGACAGGGGACATACGAGCAGTACTTC.

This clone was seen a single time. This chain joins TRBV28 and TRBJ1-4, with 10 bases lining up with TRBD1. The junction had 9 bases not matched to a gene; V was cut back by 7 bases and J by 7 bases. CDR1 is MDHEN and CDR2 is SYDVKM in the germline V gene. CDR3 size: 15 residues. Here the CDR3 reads CASNLSRDRGEKLFF. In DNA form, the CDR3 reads TGTGCCAGCAACCTTTCCCGGGACAGGGGTGAAAAACTGTTTTTT. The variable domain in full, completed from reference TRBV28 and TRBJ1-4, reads DVKVTQSSRYLVKRTGEKVFLECVQDMDHENMFWYRQDPGLGLRLIYFSYDVKMKEKGDIPEGYSVSREKKERFSLILESASTNQTSMYLCASNLSRDRGEKLFFGSGTQLSVL.